This TCR beta chain came from a study of T cell changes during pregnancy in multiple sclerosis. This clone was counted between two and nine times. Generated by immunoSEQ multiplex PCR, the TCRdb table keeps only in-frame clones and is missing some. Of tens of thousands of clones in the sample, over 75% were seen once. The CDR3 runs to 14 residues. CDR1 is MNHNS and CDR2 is SASEGT in the germline V gene. The ends were cut back, 8 bases at V and 0 bases at J, with 13 bases in the middle. This sequence joins TRBV6-1 and TRBJ1-1; D ambiguous. The sequence came from a female donor with multiple sclerosis, enrolled in a pregnancy study. Sequences were derived from peripheral blood, sampled in the first trimester of pregnancy. CDR3 residues: CASDLYSMNTEAFF. The DNA of the CDR3 is TGTGCCAGCGATCTTTACAGCATGAACACTGAAGCTTTCTTT.